This T cell receptor (beta chain) was sequenced for a study of glioma-infiltrating T cells after dendritic cell vaccination. For the study at large: Autologous tumor lysate was loaded overnight onto monocyte-derived dendritic cells grown seven to eight days with IL-4 and GM-CSF.

Germline assignment: CDR1 SGHRS and CDR2 YFSETQ. V shed 2 bases and J shed 7 bases, with 10 bases lying between them. This CDR3 contains 14 residues. TCRdb keeps only in-frame clones here, not all; method: immunoSEQ multiplex PCR. This sample yields about 65,000 clones, of which around nine tenths are seen a single time; roughly 11% belongs to the top ten. Indicated time point: after dendritic cell vaccination, including at tumor progression/relapse. Fresh-frozen tumor tissue and more than two years of survival data were available for all. This TCR was sampled from a human donor with glioblastoma. This specimen was blood, taken after dendritic cell vaccination. This chain joins TRBV5-1 and TRBJ1-6; D unclear. CDR3 residues: CASSLGVLNSPLHF. The CDR3 nucleotides are TGCGCCAGCAGCTTAGGAGTTTTGAATTCACCCCTCCACTTT.